This is a list of T cell receptor beta chains from one sample in a study of T cells in tuberculosis. Data came from immunoSEQ multiplex PCR; TCRdb stores just in-frame clones and leaves some out. The repertoire holds under 50,000 clones, with around 94% as singletons. The source material was PBMCs, sampled at tuberculosis diagnosis. These receptor sequences come from an adult with tuberculosis. Both conserved end residues are part of each CDR3. Fields, in order: V gene, CDR3 length, clone size, D gene, J gene, CDR3 DNA, CDR3 protein. A D gene is named only where the DNA matches it firmly. For some rows the clone size is stated as once, few or many, or as a class when expanded; others skip it.

V: TRBV11-3
length: 15
size: NA
D: TRBD1
J: TRBJ2-7
DNA: TGTGCCAGCAGCTTCCGAGGACAGGAAACCTACGAGCAGTACTTC
CDR3: CASSFRGQETYEQYF

V: TRBV6-5
length: 13
size: once
D: NA
J: TRBJ1-1
DNA: TGTGCCAGCAGTTACTCGAGGGATGCTGAAGCTTTCTTT
CDR3: CASSYSRDAEAFF

V: TRBV25-1
length: 16
size: NA
D: NA
J: TRBJ2-1
DNA: TGTGCCAGCAGTGAATATTATGGACATCTTAACAATGAGCAGTTCTTC
CDR3: CASSEYYGHLNNEQFF

V: TRBV5-8
length: 14
size: once
D: TRBD2
J: TRBJ2-1
DNA: TGTGCCAGCAGCCCTTGGGGGGGACGGACCTTTCAGTTCTTC
CDR3: CASSPWGGRTFQFF

V: TRBV28
length: 14
size: NA
D: NA
J: TRBJ1-2
DNA: TGTGCCAGCATCCCCCAGGAAACTAACTATGGCTACACCTTC
CDR3: CASIPQETNYGYTF

V: TRBV6-5
length: 15
size: few
D: NA
J: TRBJ1-1
DNA: TGTGCCAGCAGTTACTCAGGACAGTCGGGGACTGAAGCTTTCTTT
CDR3: CASSYSGQSGTEAFF

V: TRBV6-1
length: 15
size: NA
D: NA
J: TRBJ1-1
DNA: TGTGCCAGCAGTGAAGGGGGGGAGGTGATAGCTGAAGCTTTCTTT
CDR3: CASSEGGEVIAEAFF

V: TRBV6-5
length: 13
size: NA
D: TRBD1
J: TRBJ2-7
DNA: TGTGCCAGTTCATTCAGGGGGACCTACGAGCAGTACTTC
CDR3: CASSFRGTYEQYF

V: TRBV2
length: 15
size: NA
D: TRBD1
J: TRBJ1-2
DNA: TGTGCCAGCAAAAGGGGACAGGAGGCTAACTATGGCTACACCTTC
CDR3: CASKRGQEANYGYTF

V: TRBV29-1
length: 14
size: NA
D: NA
J: TRBJ2-1
DNA: TGCAGCGTTGTTAGTGGCGGATCCTACAATGAGCAGTTCTTC
CDR3: CSVVSGGSYNEQFF

V: TRBV10-3
length: 15
size: NA
D: NA
J: TRBJ2-2
DNA: TGTGCCATCCGAACGGAGGGGCAAACGACCGGGGAGCTGTTTTTT
CDR3: CAIRTEGQTTGELFF

V: TRBV28
length: 15
size: NA
D: NA
J: TRBJ2-7
DNA: TGTGCCAGTATATCAGGGGGGATGTACAACTACGAGCAGTACTTC
CDR3: CASISGGMYNYEQYF

V: TRBV19
length: 15
size: NA
D: TRBD1
J: TRBJ1-2
DNA: TGTGCCAGTAGTGTCTCCGGGACAGGGAAAACCGGCTACACCTTC
CDR3: CASSVSGTGKTGYTF

V: TRBV2
length: 15
size: once
D: TRBD2
J: TRBJ2-1
DNA: TGTGCCAGCACCGCCGGGACTAGCCCATACAATGAGCAGTTCTTC
CDR3: CASTAGTSPYNEQFF

V: TRBV28
length: 11
size: NA
D: NA
J: TRBJ2-7
DNA: TGTGCCAGCAGTTTAGCACAGGGTCAGTACTTC
CDR3: CASSLAQGQYF

V: TRBV9
length: 15
size: NA
D: NA
J: TRBJ1-2
DNA: TGTGCCAGCAGCCCAAGGGGGAATCGGCCCTATGGCTACACCTTC
CDR3: CASSPRGNRPYGYTF

V: TRBV2
length: 16
size: NA
D: TRBD1
J: TRBJ1-3
DNA: TGTGCCAGCAGAGAGTCGGACCCAGGGGGCTGGAACACCATATATTTT
CDR3: CASRESDPGGWNTIYF

V: TRBV29-1
length: 14
size: NA
D: TRBD2
J: TRBJ2-2
DNA: TGCAGCGTTCGAGGGACTAGCGGAGCCGGGGAGCTGTTTTTT
CDR3: CSVRGTSGAGELFF

V: TRBV2
length: 15
size: medium-sized
D: TRBD2
J: TRBJ2-2
DNA: TGTGCCAGCAAAGGGACTAGCGGGAACACCGGGGAGCTGTTTTTT
CDR3: CASKGTSGNTGELFF

V: TRBV14
length: 13
size: NA
D: NA
J: TRBJ1-5
DNA: TGTGCCAGCAGCCCGGGGAGGTCTGCGCCCCAGCATTTT
CDR3: CASSPGRSAPQHF

V: TRBV5-1
length: 14
size: NA
D: NA
J: TRBJ1-3
DNA: TGCGCCAGCAGCAATGGGACAACTGGAAACACCATATATTTT
CDR3: CASSNGTTGNTIYF

V: TRBV19
length: 14
size: NA
D: TRBD1
J: TRBJ2-2
DNA: TGTGCCAGTAGAAAGGGACAGTTTACCGGGGAGCTGTTTTTT
CDR3: CASRKGQFTGELFF

V: TRBV7-2
length: 15
size: NA
D: TRBD1
J: TRBJ2-1
DNA: TGTGCCAGCAGCTTAGATACAGGGGGTTGGTATGAGCAGTTCTTC
CDR3: CASSLDTGGWYEQFF

V: TRBV29-1
length: 10
size: NA
D: NA
J: TRBJ1-1
DNA: TGCAGCGTACAGAACACTGAAGCTTTCTTT
CDR3: CSVQNTEAFF

V: TRBV7-6
length: 13
size: NA
D: NA
J: TRBJ2-5
DNA: TGTGCCAGCAGCACCAGGGGAATAATAGCCCAGTACTTC
CDR3: CASSTRGIIAQYF

V: TRBV7-8
length: 15
size: NA
D: TRBD1
J: TRBJ2-3
DNA: TGTGCCAGCAGCCGGGACAGACGGCGGGTGGATACGCAGTATTTT
CDR3: CASSRDRRRVDTQYF

V: TRBV11-2
length: 16
size: NA
D: TRBD1
J: TRBJ2-7
DNA: TGTGCCAGCAGCTTATCCCGGGACAGGGGGCTCCACGAGCAGTACTTC
CDR3: CASSLSRDRGLHEQYF

V: TRBV19
length: 18
size: NA
D: TRBD2
J: TRBJ2-1
DNA: TGTGCCAGTAGTATAGGCGGGGGGATCAGGGTCCCCTACAATGAGCAGTTCTTC
CDR3: CASSIGGGIRVPYNEQFF

V: TRBV9
length: 16
size: NA
D: NA
J: TRBJ1-3
DNA: TGTGCCAGCAGCGCAGGTTCCTTTTCCTCTGGAAACACCATATATTTT
CDR3: CASSAGSFSSGNTIYF